This TCR beta chain was found in a study of T cell responses to AZD1222 COVID-19 vaccine. V was pared by 5 bases and J by 6 bases, with 8 bases between. Germline V gives CDR1 SEHNR, CDR2 FQNEAQ (reference sequence). This CDR3 contains 11 residues. Generated by immunoSEQ multiplex PCR, the TCRdb table keeps only in-frame clones and is missing some. In the table there are roughly 150,000 clones, roughly 88% of which are singletons. The input for sequencing was peripheral blood, taken on day 0 of AZD1222 vaccination. The TCR sequence derives from an adult in good health. J is TRBJ2-7 and V is TRBV7-9; no definite D call. In DNA, the CDR3 is TGTGCCAGCAGCATAAACCTCGAGCAGTACTTC. It codes for CASSINLEQYF.